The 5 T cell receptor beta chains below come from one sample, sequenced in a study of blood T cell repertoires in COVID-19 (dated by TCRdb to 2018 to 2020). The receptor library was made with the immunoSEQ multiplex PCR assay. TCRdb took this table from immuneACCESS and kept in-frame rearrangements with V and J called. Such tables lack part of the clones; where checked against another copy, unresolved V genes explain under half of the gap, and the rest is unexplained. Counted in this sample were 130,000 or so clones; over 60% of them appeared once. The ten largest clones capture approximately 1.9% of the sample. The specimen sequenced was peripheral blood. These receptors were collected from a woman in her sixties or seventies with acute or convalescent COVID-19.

CDR3 nucleotide sequence: TGTGCCAGTAGTATAGGTGGCGGCTACAATGAGCAGTTCTTC. This gives the protein CASSIGGGYNEQFF. The genes are TRBV19 and TRBJ2-1, with no clear D. Germline V gene data show CDR1 as LNHDA and CDR2 as SQIVND (reference sequence). The CDR3 totals 14 residues. V was clipped by 1 base and J by 3 bases, with 7 bases between them.

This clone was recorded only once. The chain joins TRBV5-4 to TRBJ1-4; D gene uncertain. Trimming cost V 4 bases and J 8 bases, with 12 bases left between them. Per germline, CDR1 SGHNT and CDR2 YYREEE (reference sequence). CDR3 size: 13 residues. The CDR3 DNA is TGTGCCAGCAGCCCGGACGGGAGGGAAAAACTGTTTTTT. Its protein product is CASSPDGREKLFF.

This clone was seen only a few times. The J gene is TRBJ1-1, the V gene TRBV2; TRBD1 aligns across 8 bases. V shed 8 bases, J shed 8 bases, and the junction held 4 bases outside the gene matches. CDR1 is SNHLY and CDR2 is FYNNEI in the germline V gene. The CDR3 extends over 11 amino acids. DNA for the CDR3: TGTGCCAGCGACCGACAGGGGGAAGCTTTCTTT. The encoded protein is CASDRQGEAFF.

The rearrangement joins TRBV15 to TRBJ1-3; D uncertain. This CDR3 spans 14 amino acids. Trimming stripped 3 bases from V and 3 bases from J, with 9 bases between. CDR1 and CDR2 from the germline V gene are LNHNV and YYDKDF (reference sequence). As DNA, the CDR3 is TGTGCCACCAGCAGGTTTACAGTTGGAAACACCATATATTTT. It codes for CATSRFTVGNTIYF. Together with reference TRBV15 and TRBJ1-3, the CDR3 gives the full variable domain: DAMVIQNPRYQVTQFGKPVTLSCSQTLNHNVMYWYQQKSSQAPKLLFHYYDKDFNNEADTPDNFQSRRPNTSFCFLDIRSPGLGDTAMYLCATSRFTVGNTIYFGEGSWLTVV.

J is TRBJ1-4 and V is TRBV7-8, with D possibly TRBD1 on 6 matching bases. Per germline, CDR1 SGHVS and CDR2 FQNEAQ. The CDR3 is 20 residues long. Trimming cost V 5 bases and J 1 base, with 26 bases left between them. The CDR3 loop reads CASSRLYGQRFGGTNEKLFF. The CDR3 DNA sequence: TGTGCCAGCAGCCGCCTTTATGGACAGCGCTTTGGGGGAACTAATGAAAAACTGTTTTTT.